The TCR beta chain under discussion was sequenced for a study of shared clonotypes between healthy human individuals. Study-level information: Each donor's CD8 memory used one plate, CD8 naive two, each CD4 subset three. General observations from the study: Clonotype sharing among donors was thought likely to change with sequencing depth.

Naive CD4+ cells were CD45RA-selected; the remaining cells were memory. A remark on this clone: Its antigen remains unidentified. Other nucleotide sequences from this sample produce the same CDR3.

Assay runs were performed at deep level. Profiled with immunoSEQ multiplex PCR; TCRdb holds only in-frame clones, not every one. The sample records 850,000 to 1,200,000 clones, approximately 72% being singletons. This clonotype was sampled from a man in his late teens or twenties in good health. Sequenced sample: memory CD4+ T cells sorted from blood. Noted subset: CD45RA-negative fraction.

CDR3 nucleotides: TGTGCCAGCAGCTTGGACAGGGGGGAGTACAATGAGCAGTTCTTC. Its translation: CASSLDRGEYNEQFF. V usage is TRBV5-4 and J usage is TRBJ2-1; the match to TRBD1 covers 8 bases. CDR1 and CDR2 (germline): SGHNT, YYREEE (reference sequence). Unmatched junction bases numbered 3, after V lost 0 bases and J lost 4 bases. The CDR3 has 15 residues.